The 21 T cell receptor beta chains in this list originate from one sample, sequenced in a study of T cell responses to AZD1222 COVID-19 vaccine (dated by TCRdb to the early 2020s). The library was obtained by the immunoSEQ multiplex PCR assay. TCRdb limited this immuneACCESS table to in-frame rearrangements with V and J called. A share of clones is missing; checked studies link under half to unresolved V genes, and the rest is unexplained. Across this sample there are 130,000 or so clones, with 90% seen only once. The top ten hold around 7% of the sample. The label giving this sample's time point can be read as: baseline before first vaccination. The starting material was peripheral blood, obtained on day 0 of AZD1222 vaccination. Every receptor here comes from an adult in good health.

The V and J genes are TRBV27 and TRBJ1-6, with D maybe TRBD1 (5 bases). The V gene lost 2 bases and the J gene lost 6 bases, with 8 bases spanning the gap. Germline loops: CDR1 MNHEY, CDR2 SMNVEV (reference sequence). The CDR3 sequence is 14 residues long. The CDR3 region is CASSLGGSNSPLHF. The CDR3 region has the DNA TGTGCCAGCAGTTTAGGGGGATCTAATTCACCCCTCCACTTT.

The chain combines TRBV7-9 with TRBJ2-3, with a possible D match to TRBD1 (5 bases). CDR3 size: 13 residues. Trimming stripped 2 bases from V and 6 bases from J, with 9 bases between. The germline V gene encodes CDR1 SEHNR and CDR2 FQNEAQ (reference sequence). The DNA for the CDR3 is TGTGCCAGCAGCTTAAAGTGGGGCGATACGCAGTATTTT. Protein product: CASSLKWGDTQYF.

The CDR3 is CASSLGAPGVTDTQYF. CDR3 in DNA: TGTGCCAGCAGCTTAGGGGCCCCCGGGGTCACAGATACGCAGTATTTT. This chain links TRBV7-9 with TRBJ2-3, with D maybe TRBD2 (5 bases). V was cut by 1 base and J by 2 bases, with 13 bases left in between. This CDR3 spans 16 amino acids. Germline V gives CDR1 SEHNR, CDR2 FQNEAQ (reference sequence).

This clone was picked up a small number of times. This rearrangement joins TRBV28 to TRBJ2-7; the D is unclear. The V end lost 8 bases, the J end lost 3 bases, and 14 bases lay between the germline ends. Germline CDR1 MDHEN, CDR2 SYDVKM. The CDR3 is 13 amino acids. The CDR3, as DNA: TGTGCCAGCTTTGGGGAAGGTTTCTACGAGCAGTACTTC. This encodes CASFGEGFYEQYF.

The chain uses TRBV4-2 and TRBJ2-1; either TRBD1 or TRBD2 may supply D (5 bases each). The V end lost 0 bases, the J end lost 7 bases, and 10 bases lay between the germline ends. The CDR3 consists of 14 residues. Germline CDR1 and CDR2: LGHNA and YNFKEQ. The CDR3 nucleotides read TGTGCCAGCAGCCAAGAGTGGGGACGGAATGAGCAGTTCTTC. This encodes CASSQEWGRNEQFF.

This clone occurred once. The chain joins TRBV7-3 to TRBJ2-5, with TRBD1 matching over 8 bases. Germline CDR1 SGHTA, CDR2 FQGTGA. J was trimmed by 5 bases and V by 0 bases; bases with no gene match: 5. The CDR3 totals 15 residues. CDR3 nucleotides: TGTGCCAGCAGCTTAACGACAGGGGCTGGGGAGACCCAGTACTTC. It specifies CASSLTTGAGETQYF.

The chain is built from TRBV14 and TRBJ2-3; the D gene is possibly TRBD1 (6 bases). CDR1 SGHDN and CDR2 FVKESK come from the germline V gene. V was shortened by 1 base and J by 5 bases, with 13 bases between the two germline ends. The CDR3 is 15 residues long. CDR3 nucleotide sequence: TGTGCCAGCAGCCAAGGAACCAGGGGTAGAGATACGCAGTATTTT. Its translation: CASSQGTRGRDTQYF.

V gene TRBV6-5 combines with J gene TRBJ1-3; D is uncertain. Germline V gene lookup returns CDR1 MNHEY and CDR2 SVGAGI. Trimming took off 0 bases at V and 0 bases at J, with 9 bases between the two ends. The CDR3 length is 16 residues. The CDR3 loop is CASSYSPRSSGNTIYF. CDR3 DNA sequence: TGTGCCAGCAGTTACTCGCCACGGTCCTCTGGAAACACCATATATTTT.

The CDR3 DNA reads TGTGCCAGCTCACCTTTGGACACCCAGGCGCGTTCACCCCTCCACTTT. Translated: CASSPLDTQARSPLHF. This chain connects TRBV18 to TRBJ1-6; a weak D match, TRBD1 (5 bases). The CDR3 loop spans 16 amino acids. The ends were cut back, 3 bases at V and 9 bases at J, with 18 bases in the middle. Germline V CDR1 and CDR2: KGHSH, LQKENI.

The rearrangement links TRBV7-2 to TRBJ2-2; 13 bases line up with TRBD2. Germline trimming cut 2 bases from V and 5 bases from J; bases unmatched to any gene: 2. This CDR3 region has 16 residues. Germline V gene lookup returns CDR1 SGHTA and CDR2 FQGNSA. In DNA form, the CDR3 reads TGTGCCAGCAGCTTAAGACTAGCGGGGGGTACCGGGGAGCTGTTTTTT. Amino acid sequence: CASSLRLAGGTGELFF.

This chain connects TRBV6-6 to TRBJ1-2, with D possibly matching TRBD1 (5 bases). V was clipped by 3 bases and J by 7 bases, with 12 bases between them. This CDR3 has 13 residues. Germline values: CDR1 MNHNY, CDR2 SVGAGI (reference sequence). The DNA for the CDR3 is TGTGCCAGCAGTTATTCTCCAGGGAGTGGCTACACCTTC. Translation gives CASSYSPGSGYTF.

The rearrangement links TRBV30 to TRBJ1-2, with D possibly being TRBD1 (5 bases). This CDR3 has 12 residues. CDR1 GTSNPN and CDR2 SVGIG come from the germline V gene (reference sequence). Trimming stripped 1 base from V and 6 bases from J, with 9 bases between. Here the CDR3 DNA reads TGTGCCTGGAGTGAGCCAGGGCATGGCTACACCTTC. This sequence encodes CAWSEPGHGYTF.

The gene calls are TRBV28 and TRBJ1-4; D remains ambiguous. CDR3 size: 13 residues. Germline V gene data show CDR1 as MDHEN and CDR2 as SYDVKM. The ends were cut back, 5 bases at V and 10 bases at J, with 14 bases in the middle. CDR3 residues: CASSIGPAGKLFF. CDR3 in DNA: TGTGCCAGCAGTATTGGCCCCGCCGGAAAACTGTTTTTT.

This chain joins TRBV2 and TRBJ1-2; 7 positions agree with TRBD1. Trimming took 2 bases from V and 8 from J; bases not matched to a gene: 17. The CDR3 sequence is 17 residues long. Germline lookup yields CDR1 SNHLY and CDR2 FYNNEI. The CDR3 bases are TGTGCCAGCAGTGAACCCTCGGGACAGCTTCCTTCTTACGGCTACACCTTC. Protein sequence: CASSEPSGQLPSYGYTF.

The chain links TRBV5-4 to TRBJ1-3, with 7 bases aligning to TRBD1. Unmatched junction bases numbered 6, after V lost 4 bases and J lost 2 bases. Looked up from germline, CDR1 is SGHNT and CDR2 is YYREEE (reference sequence). This CDR3 has 15 residues. The CDR3 DNA follows: TGTGCCAGCAGCCTAGGGGGACAGACTGGAAACACCATATATTTT. Encoded protein: CASSLGGQTGNTIYF.

The V gene is TRBV27, the J gene TRBJ2-7; D perhaps matches TRBD1 (5 bases). The V end was cut by 4 bases, the J end by 4 bases, with 17 bases between. This CDR3 contains 15 residues. CDR1 MNHEY and CDR2 SMNVEV come from the germline V gene (reference sequence). The CDR3 here is CASSWAGQSWYEQYF. CDR3 bases: TGTGCCAGCAGTTGGGCAGGGCAATCTTGGTACGAGCAGTACTTC.

This clone has more than one count but fewer than ten. The chain employs TRBV4-3 and TRBJ2-1; 12 nucleotides align to TRBD2. The germline V gene has CDR1 LGHNA and CDR2 YSLEER. V was pared by 5 bases and J by 4 bases, with 3 bases of the junction left unmatched. The CDR3 is 15 amino acids. The CDR3 is CASSSLAGGYNEQFF. The CDR3 coding sequence is TGCGCCAGCAGCTCACTAGCGGGGGGTTACAATGAGCAGTTCTTC.

This sequence joins TRBV4-1 and TRBJ2-7, with a tentative D call TRBD2 (5 bases). V lost 1 base and J 7 bases, leaving 8 bases between the germline ends. Germline V gene lookup returns CDR1 MGHRA and CDR2 YSYEKL. CDR3 length: 12 residues. The CDR3 sequence is CASSQGGLEQYF. CDR3 DNA sequence: TGCGCCAGCAGCCAAGGAGGGTTAGAGCAGTACTTC.

The chain employs TRBV27 and TRBJ1-1; D is unresolved. Germline CDR1 is MNHEY and CDR2 is SMNVEV (reference sequence). Between the trimmed V and J ends, which lost 5 bases and 6 bases, there was a span of 16 bases. The CDR3 has 14 residues. The CDR3 is CASSPRVGRAEAFF. The CDR3 nucleotides read TGTGCCAGCAGTCCACGGGTTGGGAGAGCTGAAGCTTTCTTT.

The chain uses TRBV21-1 and TRBJ2-1; whether TRBD1, the table's D call, matches the DNA was not checked. TRBV21-1 is recorded as a pseudogene. The CDR3 length is 14 residues. The CDR3 protein is CASSKVWIRDRQFF. The CDR3 nucleotides are TGTGCCAGCAGCAAAGTTTGGATAAGGGACAGACAGTTCTTC.

This rearrangement joins TRBV5-5 to TRBJ2-7; no definite D call. The ends were cut back, 5 bases at V and 0 bases at J, with 3 bases in the middle. In germline, CDR1 is SGHKS, CDR2 YYEKEE (reference sequence). CDR3 length equals 11 residues. The CDR3 nucleotides are TGTGCCAGCAGTTTCTCCTACGAGCAGTACTTC. Residues: CASSFSYEQYF. Supplemented by reference TRBV5-5 and TRBJ2-7, the full variable domain reads DAGVTQSPTHLIKTRGQQVTLRCSPISGHKSVSWYQQVLGQGPQFIFQYYEKEERGRGNFPDRFSARQFPNYSSELNVNALLLGDSALYLCASSFSYEQYFGPGTRLTVT.